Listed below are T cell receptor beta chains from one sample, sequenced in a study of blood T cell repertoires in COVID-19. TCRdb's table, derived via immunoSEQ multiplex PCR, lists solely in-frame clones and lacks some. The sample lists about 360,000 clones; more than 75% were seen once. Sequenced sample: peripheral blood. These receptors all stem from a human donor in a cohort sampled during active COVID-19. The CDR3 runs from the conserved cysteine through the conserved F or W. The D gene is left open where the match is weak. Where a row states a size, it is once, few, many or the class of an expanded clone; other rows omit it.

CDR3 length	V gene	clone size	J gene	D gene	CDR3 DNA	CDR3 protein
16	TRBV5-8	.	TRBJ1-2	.	TGTGCCAGCACCCACCTTGGAACGGAGGGGAAAGGAGGCTACACCTTC	CASTHLGTEGKGGYTF
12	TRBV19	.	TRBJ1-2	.	TGTGCCAGTAGTCTACGAGCCTATGGCTACACCTTC	CASSLRAYGYTF
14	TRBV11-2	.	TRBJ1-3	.	TGTGCCAGCAGCTTCGATAGCTCTGGAAACACCATATATTTT	CASSFDSSGNTIYF
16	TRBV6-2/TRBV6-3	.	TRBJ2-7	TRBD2	TGTGCCAGCAGTCTCGGGACTAGCGTCCTGACCTACGAGCAGTACTTC	CASSLGTSVLTYEQYF
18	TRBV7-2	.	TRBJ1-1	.	TGTGCCAGCAGCTTATACTTCGGCCTCGGGGGGATGAACACTGAAGCTTTCTTT	CASSLYFGLGGMNTEAFF
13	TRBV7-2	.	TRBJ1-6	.	TGTGCCAGCACCGCTACGCGGAGTTCACCCCTCCACTTT	CASTATRSSPLHF
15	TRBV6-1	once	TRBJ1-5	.	TGTGCCAGCAGTGAAAATGTGGGGGGAAATCAGCCCCAGCATTTT	CASSENVGGNQPQHF
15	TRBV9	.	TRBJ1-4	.	TGTGCCAGCAGCCCGCCCGGCGCGGGTGACGAAAAACTGTTTTTT	CASSPPGAGDEKLFF
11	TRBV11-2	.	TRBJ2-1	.	TGTGCCAGCACCTACTTTCGTGAGCAGTTCTTC	CASTYFREQFF
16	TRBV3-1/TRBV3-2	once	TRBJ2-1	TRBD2	TGTGCCAGCAGCCAAGGACTAGCGGGAGTGGGCAATGAGCAGTTCTTC	CASSQGLAGVGNEQFF
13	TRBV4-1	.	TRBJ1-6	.	TGCGCCAGCACCCCCGCCGGGTCTTCACCCCTCCACTTT	CASTPAGSSPLHF
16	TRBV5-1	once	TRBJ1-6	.	TGCGCCAGCAGCTTGAAGGGAGGCTCCTATAATTCACCCCTCCACTTT	CASSLKGGSYNSPLHF
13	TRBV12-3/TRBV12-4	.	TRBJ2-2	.	TGTGCCAGCTCCGGACAAGCCACCGGGGAGCTGTTTTTT	CASSGQATGELFF
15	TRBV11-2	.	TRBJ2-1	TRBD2	TGTGCCAGCAGCTTTACTAGCGGGGAGTACAATGAGCAGTTCTTC	CASSFTSGEYNEQFF
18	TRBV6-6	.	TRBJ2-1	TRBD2	TGTGCCAGCAGTCCCCCTAAACTAGCGGGAGATACATACAATGAGCAGTTCTTC	CASSPPKLAGDTYNEQFF
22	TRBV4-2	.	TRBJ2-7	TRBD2	TGTGCCAGCAGCCAAGACCTATATGAGGTCACTAGCGGGAGATGGGGGGCCTACGAGCAGTACTTC	CASSQDLYEVTSGRWGAYEQYF
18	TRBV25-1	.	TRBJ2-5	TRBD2	TGTGCCAGCAGTGAATCCACCGGCGGGACTACCGACGAAGAGACCCAGTACTTC	CASSESTGGTTDEETQYF
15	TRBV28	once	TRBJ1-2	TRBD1	TGTGCCAGCAGTCCACCCGACAGGGCTAACTATGGCTACACCTTC	CASSPPDRANYGYTF
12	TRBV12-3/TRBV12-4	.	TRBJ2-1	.	TGTGCCAGCAGCTACGCCATCAATGAGCAGTTCTTC	CASSYAINEQFF
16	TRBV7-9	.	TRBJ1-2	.	TGTGCCAGCAGCTCATACCACATACAGGGTTTGCATGGCTACACCTTC	CASSSYHIQGLHGYTF
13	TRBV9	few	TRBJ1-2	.	TGTGCCAGCAGTGGGGGGACGGGACCCGGCTACACCTTC	CASSGGTGPGYTF
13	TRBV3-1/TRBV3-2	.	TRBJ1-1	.	TGTGCCAGCAGCCTGACAGAATACACTGAAGCTTTCTTT	CASSLTEYTEAFF
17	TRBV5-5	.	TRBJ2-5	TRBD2	TGTGCCAGCAGCTCCCAAAATATAATAGCGGGAGTGGAGACCCAGTACTTC	CASSSQNIIAGVETQYF
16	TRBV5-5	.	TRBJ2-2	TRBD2	TGTGCCAGCAGCTTGAGGCGGGGGGCTAACACCGGGGAGCTGTTTTTT	CASSLRRGANTGELFF
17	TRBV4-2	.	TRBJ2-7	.	TGTGCCAGCAGCCAAGATCCTCGGACTATCCGTTCCTACGAGCAGTACTTC	CASSQDPRTIRSYEQYF
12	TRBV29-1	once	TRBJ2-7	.	TGCAGCGGCCGCTCCAGGTCACACGAGCAGTACTTC	CSGRSRSHEQYF
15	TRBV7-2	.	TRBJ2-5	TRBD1	TGTGCCAGCAGCTTACTCAGGGGGAAGCGGGAGACCCAGTACTTC	CASSLLRGKRETQYF
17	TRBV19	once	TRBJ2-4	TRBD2	TGTGCCAGTAGCACCTCTTGGGGGAGGGATGTTAGGAACATTCAGTACTTC	CASSTSWGRDVRNIQYF
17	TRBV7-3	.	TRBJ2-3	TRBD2	TGTGCCAGCAGCCCTACGCCTAGCGGGGGGGCCGGAGATACGCAGTATTTT	CASSPTPSGGAGDTQYF
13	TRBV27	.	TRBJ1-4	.	TGTGCCAGCAGTTCCCTAAAGATAATGGAACTGTTTTTT	CASSSLKIMELFF
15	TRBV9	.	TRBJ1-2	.	TGTGCCAGCAGCCGAGATGTGGCTCGGAGCTATGGCTACACCTTC	CASSRDVARSYGYTF
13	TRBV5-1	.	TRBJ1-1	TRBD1	TGCGCCAGCAGCTCCGGGACAGGGCTCGGAACTTTCTTT	CASSSGTGLGTFF
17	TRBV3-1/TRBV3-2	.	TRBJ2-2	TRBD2	TGTGCCAGCACCAAATTGACTAGCGGCATTAACACCGGGGAGCTGTTTTTT	CASTKLTSGINTGELFF
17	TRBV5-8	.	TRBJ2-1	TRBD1	TGTGCCAGCAGCTTGGGAGGGGGCGCGGGCTCCTACAATGAGCAGTTCTTC	CASSLGGGAGSYNEQFF
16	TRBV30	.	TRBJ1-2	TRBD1	TGTGCCTGGAGTGTACAAGGGGGACAGGCCGGAGGGGGCTACACCTTC	CAWSVQGGQAGGGYTF
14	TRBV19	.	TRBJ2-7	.	TGTGCCAGTAGTACTTCTTCGTCCTCGTACGAGCAGTACTTC	CASSTSSSSYEQYF
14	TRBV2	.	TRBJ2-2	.	TGTGCCAGCGATCCAGGGGTGAACACCGGGGAGCTGTTTTTT	CASDPGVNTGELFF
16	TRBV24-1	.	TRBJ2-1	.	TGTGCCACCAGTGATTCCCTTAGACAGGAAGACAATGAGCAGTTCTTC	CATSDSLRQEDNEQFF
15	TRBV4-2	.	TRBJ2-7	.	TGTGCCAGCAGCCAAGAAGTAGGGGGGGCCTACGAGCAGTACTTC	CASSQEVGGAYEQYF
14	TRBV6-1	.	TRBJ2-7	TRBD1	TGTGCCAGCAGTGAAGGCGGACAGGGCTACGAGCAGTACTTC	CASSEGGQGYEQYF
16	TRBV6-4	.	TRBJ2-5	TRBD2	TGTGCCAGCAGTGACTCATCAGCGGGGCTCCAAGAGACCCAGTACTTC	CASSDSSAGLQETQYF